This paragraph reports one T cell receptor (beta chain). Its target is not known. This specimen belongs to a study of Ad26.COV2.S vaccination and SARS-CoV-2 variants. The overall study: Intramuscularly, Ad26.COV2.S was given either once or twice, 56 days apart.

Study results and caveats: Compared with placebo recipients, vaccine recipients had higher spike-specific TCR breadth. In TCR breadth and depth analyses, total T cell responses may have been underestimated. Vaccinated and placebo-treated recipients had similar non-spike TCR breadth.

Documented treatment: about 20 received Ad26.COV2.S at low or high dose, single or two shots; five or six received placebo; per-sample allocation not given. Samples were taken on day 63 after the first vaccine or placebo injection. This CDR3 comprises 12 residues. V shed 5 bases and J shed 8 bases, with 10 bases lying between them. Clones were read by immunoSEQ multiplex PCR, and TCRdb kept only the in-frame ones, dropping some. The table shows about 680,000 clones, with about 89% occurring only once. The TCR was taken from a person aged 18-60 years who received the Ad26.COV2.S COVID-19 vaccine or a placebo. The chain is built from TRBV12-3 or TRBV12-4 and TRBJ2-1; D possibly corresponds to TRBD2 (6 bases). Sequenced here: peripheral blood, sampled in a trial of Ad26.COV2.S vaccine versus placebo. In DNA form, the CDR3 reads TGTGCCAGCAGTGCGACTAGACATGAGCAGTTCTTC. Amino acids: CASSATRHEQFF.